The clone carrying this T cell receptor (beta chain) was recorded a few times. This sample is drawn from a study of shared clonotypes between healthy human individuals. In germline, CDR1 is SGHVS, CDR2 FQNEAQ. Trimming removed 1 base at V and 4 bases at J, with 25 bases between. The CDR3 extends over 19 amino acids. Using immunoSEQ multiplex PCR, the repertoire was profiled, and TCRdb retains in-frame clones only, with some absent. In the table there are 650,000 to 800,000 clones, 55% to 80% of which are singletons. Partitioning of CD4+ cells yielded a CD45RA+ naive subset and a CD45RA-negative memory subset.

The rearrangement joins TRBV7-8 to TRBJ1-2, with D possibly being TRBD1 (5 bases). The sequencing sample was made of memory CD4+ T cells sorted from blood. As to subset: CD45RA-negative fraction. The clonotype comes from a woman in her 30s in good health. Here the CDR3 reads CASSLVLNAGDGVRYGYTF. DNA for the CDR3: TGTGCCAGCAGCTTAGTTCTAAACGCGGGGGACGGTGTTCGCTATGGCTACACCTTC. The full variable domain, with the rest looked up from reference TRBV7-8 and TRBJ1-2, is GAGVSQSPRYKVAKRGQDVALRCDPISGHVSLFWYQQALGQGPEFLTYFQNEAQLDKSGLPSDRFFAERPEGSVSTLKIQRTQQEDSAVYLCASSLVLNAGDGVRYGYTFGSGTRLTVV.